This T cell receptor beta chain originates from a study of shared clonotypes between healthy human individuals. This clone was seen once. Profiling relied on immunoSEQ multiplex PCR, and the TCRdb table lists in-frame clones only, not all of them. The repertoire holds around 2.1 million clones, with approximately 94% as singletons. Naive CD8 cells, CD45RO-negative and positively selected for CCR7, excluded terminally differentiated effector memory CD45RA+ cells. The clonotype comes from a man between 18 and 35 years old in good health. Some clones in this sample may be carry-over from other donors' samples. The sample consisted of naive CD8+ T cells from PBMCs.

In DNA, the CDR3 is TGTGCCAGCGCATCGGGACAGGGCAATCAGCCCCAGCATTTT. It yields the protein CASASGQGNQPQHF. The gene calls are TRBV6-5 and TRBJ1-5, with 8 bases that match TRBD1. CDR1 and CDR2 (germline): MNHEY, SVGAGI. The ends lost 8 bases at V and 2 bases at J; junction bases unmatched: 5. There are 14 residues in the CDR3.